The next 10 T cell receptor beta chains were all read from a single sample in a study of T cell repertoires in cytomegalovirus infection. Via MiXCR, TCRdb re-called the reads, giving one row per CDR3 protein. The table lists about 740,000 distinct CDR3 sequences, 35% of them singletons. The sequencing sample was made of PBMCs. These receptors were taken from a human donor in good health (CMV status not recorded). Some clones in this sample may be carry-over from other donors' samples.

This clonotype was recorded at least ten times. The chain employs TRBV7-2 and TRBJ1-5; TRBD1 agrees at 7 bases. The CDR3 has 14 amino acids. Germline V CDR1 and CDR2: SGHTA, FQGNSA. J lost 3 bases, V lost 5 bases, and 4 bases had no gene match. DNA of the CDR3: TGTGCCAGCAGCGCGACAGGGAACAATCAGCCCCAGCATTTT. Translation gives CASSATGNNQPQHF. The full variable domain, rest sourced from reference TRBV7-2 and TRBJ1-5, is GAGVSQSPSNKVTEKGKDVELRCDPISGHTALYWYRQSLGQGLEFLIYFQGNSAPDKSGLPSDRFSAERTGGSVSTLTIQRTQQEDSAVYLCASSATGNNQPQHFGDGTRLSIL.

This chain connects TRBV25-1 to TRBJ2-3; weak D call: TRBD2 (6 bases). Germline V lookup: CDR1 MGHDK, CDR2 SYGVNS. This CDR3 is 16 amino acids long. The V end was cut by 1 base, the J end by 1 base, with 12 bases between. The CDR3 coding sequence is TGTGCCAGCAGTGAATCGCGGGGAGGCCGCACAGATACGCAGTATTTT. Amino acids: CASSESRGGRTDTQYF.

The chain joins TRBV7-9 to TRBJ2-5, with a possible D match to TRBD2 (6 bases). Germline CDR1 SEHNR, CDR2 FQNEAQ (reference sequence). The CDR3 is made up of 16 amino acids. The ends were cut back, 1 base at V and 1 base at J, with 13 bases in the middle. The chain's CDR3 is CASSLVGREPQETQYF. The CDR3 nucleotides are TGTGCCAGCAGCTTAGTCGGGCGGGAACCCCAAGAGACCCAGTACTTC.

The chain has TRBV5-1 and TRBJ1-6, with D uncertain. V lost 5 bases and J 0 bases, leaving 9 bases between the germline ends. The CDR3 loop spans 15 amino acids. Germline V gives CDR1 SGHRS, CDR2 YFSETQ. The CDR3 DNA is TGCGCCAGCAGACCAGAGGCCTCCTATAATTCACCCCTCCACTTT. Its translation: CASRPEASYNSPLHF.

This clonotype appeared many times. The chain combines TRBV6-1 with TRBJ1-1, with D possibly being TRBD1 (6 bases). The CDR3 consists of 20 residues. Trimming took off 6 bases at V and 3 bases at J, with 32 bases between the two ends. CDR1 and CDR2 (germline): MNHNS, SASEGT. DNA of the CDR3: TGTGCCAGCAGATTTCTTTGGTCTTCAGCTGAAGGGACAAGAGACACTGAAGCTTTCTTT. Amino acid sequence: CASRFLWSSAEGTRDTEAFF.

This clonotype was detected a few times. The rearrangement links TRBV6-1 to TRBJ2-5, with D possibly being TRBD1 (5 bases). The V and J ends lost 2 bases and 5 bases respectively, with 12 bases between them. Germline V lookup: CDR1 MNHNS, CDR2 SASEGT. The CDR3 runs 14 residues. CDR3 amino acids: CASSESIRAETQYF. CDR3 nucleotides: TGTGCCAGCAGTGAAAGCATCAGGGCGGAGACCCAGTACTTC.

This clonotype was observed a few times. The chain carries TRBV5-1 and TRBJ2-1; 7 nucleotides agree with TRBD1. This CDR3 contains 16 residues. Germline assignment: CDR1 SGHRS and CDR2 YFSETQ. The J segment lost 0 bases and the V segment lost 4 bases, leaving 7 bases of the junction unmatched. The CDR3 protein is CASSLGQVSSYNEQFF. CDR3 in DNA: TGCGCCAGCAGCCTAGGACAGGTTAGCTCCTACAATGAGCAGTTCTTC.

Written as DNA, the CDR3 is TGTGCCATTAGACAGGGCCCGGGTCAGCCCCAGCATTTT. Amino acid sequence: CAIRQGPGQPQHF. The chain carries TRBV10-3 and TRBJ1-5; the match to TRBD1 covers 7 bases. The germline gives CDR1 ENHRY, CDR2 SYGVKD. V lost 9 bases and J lost 6; bases outside the gene matches: 8. The CDR3 is made up of 13 amino acids.

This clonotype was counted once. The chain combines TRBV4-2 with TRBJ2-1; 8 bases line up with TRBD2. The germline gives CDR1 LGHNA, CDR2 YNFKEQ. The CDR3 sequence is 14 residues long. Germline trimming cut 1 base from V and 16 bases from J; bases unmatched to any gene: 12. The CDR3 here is CASSQAGGVAGRFF. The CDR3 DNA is TGTGCCAGCAGCCAAGCCGGTGGGGTAGCGGGAAGATTCTTC.

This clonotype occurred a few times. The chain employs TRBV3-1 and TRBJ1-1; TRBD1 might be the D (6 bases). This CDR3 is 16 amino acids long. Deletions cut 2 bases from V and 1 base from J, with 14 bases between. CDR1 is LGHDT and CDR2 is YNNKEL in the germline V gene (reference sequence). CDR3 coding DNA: TGTGCCAGCAGCCAAAGACACCCGGGACAGAACACTGAAGCTTTCTTT. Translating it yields CASSQRHPGQNTEAFF.